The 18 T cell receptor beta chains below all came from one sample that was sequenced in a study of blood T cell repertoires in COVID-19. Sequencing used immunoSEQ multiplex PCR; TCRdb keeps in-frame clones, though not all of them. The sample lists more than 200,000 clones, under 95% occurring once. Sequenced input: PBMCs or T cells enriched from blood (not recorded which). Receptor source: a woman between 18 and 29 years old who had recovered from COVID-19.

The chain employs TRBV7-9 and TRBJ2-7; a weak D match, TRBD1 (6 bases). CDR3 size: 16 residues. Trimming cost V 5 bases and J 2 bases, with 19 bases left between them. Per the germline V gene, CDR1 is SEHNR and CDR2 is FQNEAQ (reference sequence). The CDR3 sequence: CASSTNPGTPPYEQYF. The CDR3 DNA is TGTGCCAGCAGCACCAACCCCGGGACACCTCCCTACGAGCAGTACTTC. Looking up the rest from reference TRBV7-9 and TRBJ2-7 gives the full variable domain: DTGVSQNPRHKITKRGQNVTFRCDPISEHNRLYWYRQTLGQGPEFLTYFQNEAQLEKSRLLSDRFSAERPKGSFSTLEIQRTEQGDSAMYLCASSTNPGTPPYEQYFGPGTRLTVT.

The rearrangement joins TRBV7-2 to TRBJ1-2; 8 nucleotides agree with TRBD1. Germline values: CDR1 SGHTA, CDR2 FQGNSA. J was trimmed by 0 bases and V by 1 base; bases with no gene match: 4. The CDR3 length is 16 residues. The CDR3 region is CASSLVQGAANYGYTF. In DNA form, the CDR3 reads TGTGCCAGCAGCTTAGTCCAGGGGGCGGCTAACTATGGCTACACCTTC.

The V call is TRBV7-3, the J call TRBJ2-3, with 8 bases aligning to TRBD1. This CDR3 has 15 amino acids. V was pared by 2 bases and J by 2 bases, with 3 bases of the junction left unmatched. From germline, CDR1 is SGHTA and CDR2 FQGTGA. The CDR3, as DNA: TGTGCCAGCAGCTTAGGACAGGGATACACAGATACGCAGTATTTT. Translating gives CASSLGQGYTDTQYF.

The CDR3 DNA follows: TGCGCCAGCAGCCAAGTAACAGGCAGTCGTGAGCAGTTCTTC. Translating gives CASSQVTGSREQFF. The chain employs TRBV4-1 and TRBJ2-1; TRBD1 might be the D (5 bases). The CDR3 is 14 amino acids. V shed 1 base and J shed 9 bases, with 13 bases lying between them. Germline V CDR1 and CDR2: MGHRA, YSYEKL.

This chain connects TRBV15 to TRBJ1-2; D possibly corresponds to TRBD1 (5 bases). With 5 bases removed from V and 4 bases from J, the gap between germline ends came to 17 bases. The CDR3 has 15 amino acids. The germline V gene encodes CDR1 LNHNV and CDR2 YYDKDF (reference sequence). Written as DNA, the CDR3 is TGTGCCACCAGCTCCTCGAAGGGGCTTGGCTATGGCTACACCTTC. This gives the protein CATSSSKGLGYGYTF.

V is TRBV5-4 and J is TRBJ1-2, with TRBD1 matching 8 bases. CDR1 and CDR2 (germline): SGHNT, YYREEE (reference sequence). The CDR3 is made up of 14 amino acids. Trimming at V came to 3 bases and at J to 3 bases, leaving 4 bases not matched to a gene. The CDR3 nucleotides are TGTGCCAGCAGCTCCGGACAGGGTGACTATGGCTACACCTTC. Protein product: CASSSGQGDYGYTF.

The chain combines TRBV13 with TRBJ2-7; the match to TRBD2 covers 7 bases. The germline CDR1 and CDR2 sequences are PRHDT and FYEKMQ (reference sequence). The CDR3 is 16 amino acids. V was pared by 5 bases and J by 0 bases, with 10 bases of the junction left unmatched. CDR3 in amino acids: CASSLPRAGVSYEQYF. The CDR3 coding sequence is TGTGCCAGCAGCCTTCCGCGGGCGGGGGTCTCCTACGAGCAGTACTTC.

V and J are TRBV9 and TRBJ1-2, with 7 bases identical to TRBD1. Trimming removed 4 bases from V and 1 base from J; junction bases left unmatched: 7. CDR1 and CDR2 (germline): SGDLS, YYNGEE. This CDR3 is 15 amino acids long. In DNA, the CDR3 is TGTGCCAGCAGCACTTACAGGGGACATAACTATGGCTACACCTTC. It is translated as CASSTYRGHNYGYTF.

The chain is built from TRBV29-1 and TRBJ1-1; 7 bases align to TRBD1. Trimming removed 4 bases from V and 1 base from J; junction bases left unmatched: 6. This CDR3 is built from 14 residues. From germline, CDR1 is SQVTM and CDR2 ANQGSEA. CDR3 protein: CSVATTGTNTEAFF. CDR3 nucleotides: TGCAGCGTTGCCACGACAGGGACGAACACTGAAGCTTTCTTT.

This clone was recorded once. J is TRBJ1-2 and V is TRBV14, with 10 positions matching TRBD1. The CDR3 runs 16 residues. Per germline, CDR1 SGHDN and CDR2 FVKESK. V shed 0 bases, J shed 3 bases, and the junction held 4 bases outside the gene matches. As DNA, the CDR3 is TGTGCCAGCAGCCAAGATGGGACAGGGGAAGACTATGGCTACACCTTC. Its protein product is CASSQDGTGEDYGYTF.

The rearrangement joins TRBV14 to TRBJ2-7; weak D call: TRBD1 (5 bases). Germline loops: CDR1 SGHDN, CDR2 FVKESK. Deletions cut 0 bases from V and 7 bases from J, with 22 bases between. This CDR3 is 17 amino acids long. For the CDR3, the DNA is TGTGCCAGCAGCCAAGATTCCTGGGCCCACCAGGGAAATGAGCAGTACTTC. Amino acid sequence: CASSQDSWAHQGNEQYF.

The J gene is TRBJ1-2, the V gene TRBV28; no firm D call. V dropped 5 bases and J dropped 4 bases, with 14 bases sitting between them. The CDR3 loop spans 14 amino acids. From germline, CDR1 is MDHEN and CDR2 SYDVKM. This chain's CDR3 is CASSLEGRIYGYTF. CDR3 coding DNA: TGTGCCAGCAGTCTGGAGGGTAGGATCTATGGCTACACCTTC.

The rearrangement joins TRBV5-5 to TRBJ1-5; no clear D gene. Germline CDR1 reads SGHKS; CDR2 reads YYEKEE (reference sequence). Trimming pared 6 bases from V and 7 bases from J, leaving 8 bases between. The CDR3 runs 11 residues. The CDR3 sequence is CASKRGQPQHF. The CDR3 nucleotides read TGTGCCAGCAAGCGAGGCCAGCCCCAGCATTTT.

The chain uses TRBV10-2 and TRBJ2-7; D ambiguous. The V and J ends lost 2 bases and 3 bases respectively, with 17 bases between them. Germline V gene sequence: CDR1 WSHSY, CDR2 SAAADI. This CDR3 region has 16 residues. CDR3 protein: CASSEPGGKKVYEQYF. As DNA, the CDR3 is TGCGCCAGCAGTGAGCCCGGCGGCAAGAAGGTCTACGAGCAGTACTTC.

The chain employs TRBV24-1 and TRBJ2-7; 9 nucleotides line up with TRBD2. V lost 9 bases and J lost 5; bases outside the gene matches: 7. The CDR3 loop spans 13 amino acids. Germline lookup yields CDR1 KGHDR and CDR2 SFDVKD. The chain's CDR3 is CATSSGGFHEQYF. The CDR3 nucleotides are TGTGCCACCTCCAGCGGGGGGTTCCACGAGCAGTACTTC.

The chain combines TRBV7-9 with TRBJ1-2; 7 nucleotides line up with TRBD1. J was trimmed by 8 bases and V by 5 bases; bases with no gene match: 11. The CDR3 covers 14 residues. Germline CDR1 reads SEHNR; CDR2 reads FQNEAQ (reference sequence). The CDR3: CASSAGAGGAGYTF. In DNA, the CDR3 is TGTGCCAGCAGCGCCGGTGCAGGGGGAGCGGGCTACACCTTC.

As DNA, the CDR3 is TGTGCCAGCAGCGTAGCGGGGAACACCGGGGAGCTGTTTTTT. Translating it yields CASSVAGNTGELFF. This chain joins TRBV9 and TRBJ2-2; D remains unclear. This CDR3 has 14 amino acids. Germline V gives CDR1 SGDLS, CDR2 YYNGEE. The V end was cut by 0 bases, the J end by 1 base, with 4 bases between.

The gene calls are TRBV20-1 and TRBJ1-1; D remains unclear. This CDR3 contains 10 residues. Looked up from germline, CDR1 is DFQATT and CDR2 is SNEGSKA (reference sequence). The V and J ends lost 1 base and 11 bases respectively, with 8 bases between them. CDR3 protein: CSARAEQAFF. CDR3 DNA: TGCAGTGCTAGAGCTGAACAGGCTTTCTTT.